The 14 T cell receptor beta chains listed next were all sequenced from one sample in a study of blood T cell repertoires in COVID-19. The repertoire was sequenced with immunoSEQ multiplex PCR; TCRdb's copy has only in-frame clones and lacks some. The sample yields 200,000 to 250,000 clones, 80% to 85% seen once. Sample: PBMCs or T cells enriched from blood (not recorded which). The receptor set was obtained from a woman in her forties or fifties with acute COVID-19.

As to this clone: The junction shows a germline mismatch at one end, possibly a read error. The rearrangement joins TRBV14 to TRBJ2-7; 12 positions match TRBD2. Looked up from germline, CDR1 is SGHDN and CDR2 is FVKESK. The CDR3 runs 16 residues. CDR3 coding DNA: TGTGCCAGCAGCCCACTAGCGGGAGGACCCGTCTACGAGCAGTACTTT. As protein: CASSPLAGGPVYEQYF.

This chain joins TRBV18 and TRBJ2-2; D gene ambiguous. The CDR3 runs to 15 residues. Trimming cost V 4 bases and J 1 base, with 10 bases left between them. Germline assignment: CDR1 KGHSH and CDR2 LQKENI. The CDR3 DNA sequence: TGTGCCAGCTCACTATCCCCGAGGAACACCGGGGAGCTGTTTTTT. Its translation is CASSLSPRNTGELFF.

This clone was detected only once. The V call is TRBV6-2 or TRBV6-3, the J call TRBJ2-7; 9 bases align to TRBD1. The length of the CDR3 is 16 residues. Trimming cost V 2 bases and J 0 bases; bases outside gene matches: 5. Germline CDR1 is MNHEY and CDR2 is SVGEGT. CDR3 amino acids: CASSYRPGQGSYEQYF. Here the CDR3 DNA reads TGTGCCAGCAGTTACCGCCCGGGACAGGGCTCCTACGAGCAGTACTTC.

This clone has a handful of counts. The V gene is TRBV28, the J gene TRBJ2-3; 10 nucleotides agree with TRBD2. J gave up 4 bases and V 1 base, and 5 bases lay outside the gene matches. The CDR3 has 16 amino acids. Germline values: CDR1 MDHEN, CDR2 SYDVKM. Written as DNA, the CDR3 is TGTGCCAGCAGTTTATTGTCCCTAGCGGGAGCAGATACGCAGTATTTT. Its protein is CASSLLSLAGADTQYF.

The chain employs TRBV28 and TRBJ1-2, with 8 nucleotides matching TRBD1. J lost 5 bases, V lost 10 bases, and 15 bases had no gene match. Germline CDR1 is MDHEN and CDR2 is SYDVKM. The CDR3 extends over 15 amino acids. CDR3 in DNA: TGTGCCACCTTGGCGACAGGGGCCTTATCTTATGGCTACACCTTC. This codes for CATLATGALSYGYTF.

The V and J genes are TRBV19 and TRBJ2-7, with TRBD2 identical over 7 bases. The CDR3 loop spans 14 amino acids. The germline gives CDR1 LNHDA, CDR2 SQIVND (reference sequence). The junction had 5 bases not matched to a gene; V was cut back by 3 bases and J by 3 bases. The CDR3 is CASSITSGNYEQYF. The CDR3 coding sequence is TGTGCCAGTAGTATTACCAGCGGGAACTACGAGCAGTACTTC.

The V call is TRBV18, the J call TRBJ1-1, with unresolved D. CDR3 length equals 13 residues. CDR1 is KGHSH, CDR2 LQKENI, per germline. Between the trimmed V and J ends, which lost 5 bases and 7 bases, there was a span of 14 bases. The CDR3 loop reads CASSILASDEAFF. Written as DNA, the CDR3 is TGTGCCAGCTCAATCTTAGCCTCTGATGAAGCTTTCTTT.

CDR3 amino acids: CASSFMSVETQYF. The CDR3 DNA reads as TGCGCCAGCAGCTTTATGTCCGTAGAGACCCAGTACTTC. The chain combines TRBV5-1 with TRBJ2-5; D ambiguous. This CDR3 is built from 13 residues. Trimming removed 2 bases from V and 4 bases from J, with 9 bases in between. Germline V gives CDR1 SGHRS, CDR2 YFSETQ.

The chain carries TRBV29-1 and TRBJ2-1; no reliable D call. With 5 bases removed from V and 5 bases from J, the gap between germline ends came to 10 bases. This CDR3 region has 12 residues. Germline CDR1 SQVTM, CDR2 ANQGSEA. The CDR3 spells CSVISRNNEQFF. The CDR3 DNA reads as TGCAGCGTTATTTCGCGGAACAATGAGCAGTTCTTC.

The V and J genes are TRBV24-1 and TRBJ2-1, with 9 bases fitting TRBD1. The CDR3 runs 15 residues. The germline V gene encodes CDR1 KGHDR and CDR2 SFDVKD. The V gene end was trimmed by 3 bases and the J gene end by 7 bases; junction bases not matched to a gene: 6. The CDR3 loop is CATSDMGQGKNEQFF. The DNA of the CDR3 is TGTGCCACCAGTGATATGGGACAGGGTAAAAATGAGCAGTTCTTC.

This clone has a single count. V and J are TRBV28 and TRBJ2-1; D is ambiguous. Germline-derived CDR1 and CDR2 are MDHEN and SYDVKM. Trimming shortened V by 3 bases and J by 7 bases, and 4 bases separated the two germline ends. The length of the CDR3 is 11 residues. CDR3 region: CASSFNNEQFF. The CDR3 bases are TGTGCCAGCAGTTTTAATAATGAGCAGTTCTTC.

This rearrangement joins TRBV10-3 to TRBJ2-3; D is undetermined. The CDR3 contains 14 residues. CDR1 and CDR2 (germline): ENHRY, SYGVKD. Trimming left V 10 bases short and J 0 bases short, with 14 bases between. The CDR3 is CATKIEASTDTQYF. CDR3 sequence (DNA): TGTGCCACGAAGATCGAGGCTAGCACAGATACGCAGTATTTT.

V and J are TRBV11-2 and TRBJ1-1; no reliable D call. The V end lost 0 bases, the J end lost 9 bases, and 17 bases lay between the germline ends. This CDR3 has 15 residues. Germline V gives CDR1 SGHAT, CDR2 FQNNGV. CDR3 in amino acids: CASSLEIGTGSQAFF. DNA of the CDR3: TGTGCCAGCAGCTTAGAAATAGGAACGGGGAGCCAAGCTTTCTTT.

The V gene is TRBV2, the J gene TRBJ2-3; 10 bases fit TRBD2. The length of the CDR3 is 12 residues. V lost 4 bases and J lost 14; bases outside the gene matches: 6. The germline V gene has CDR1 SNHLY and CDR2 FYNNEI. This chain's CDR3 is CASSGSGGHGYF. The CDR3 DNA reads TGTGCCAGCAGTGGTAGCGGGGGGCATGGGTATTTT.